These 20 T cell receptor beta chains share one sample of origin, sequenced in a study of blood T cell repertoires in COVID-19. Assay used: immunoSEQ multiplex PCR; TCRdb lists only in-frame clones, some missing. The sample has 40,000 to 50,000 clones; about 85% are singletons. The sample comprised PBMCs or T cells enriched from blood (not recorded which). The receptors come from a woman in her 50s who had recovered from COVID-19.

The rearrangement joins TRBV6-2 or TRBV6-3 to TRBJ1-2, with a possible D match to TRBD1 (6 bases). CDR1 and CDR2 from the germline V gene are MNHEY and SVGEGT. The CDR3 runs to 13 residues. The V end lost 5 bases, the J end lost 8 bases, and 15 bases lay between the germline ends. The CDR3 coding sequence is TGTGCCAGCAGTCACAACAGGGTGGGCGGCTACACCTTC. As protein: CASSHNRVGGYTF.

This clone has just a few counts. DNA of the CDR3: TGTGCCACCAGTGCCGCGACAGTAGCAGGTGGCTACACCTTC. It yields the protein CATSAATVAGGYTF. The V gene is TRBV24-1, the J gene TRBJ1-2; a possible D gene is TRBD1 (5 bases). CDR3 length equals 14 residues. V shed 5 bases and J shed 7 bases, with 16 bases lying between them. CDR1 is KGHDR, CDR2 SFDVKD, per germline.

The chain couples TRBV6-6 to TRBJ2-2; no firm D call. The germline V gene encodes CDR1 MNHNY and CDR2 SVGAGI (reference sequence). CDR3 length equals 16 residues. V dropped 0 bases and J dropped 4 bases, with 12 bases sitting between them. DNA of the CDR3: TGTGCCAGCAGTTACTCGGGTAGAGGCATCACCGGGGAGCTGTTTTTT. Its protein is CASSYSGRGITGELFF.

This rearrangement joins TRBV5-1 to TRBJ1-1; TRBD1 is a possible D gene (5 bases). V was clipped by 0 bases and J by 12 bases, with 15 bases between them. CDR3 size: 13 residues. Per germline, CDR1 SGHRS and CDR2 YFSETQ. CDR3 bases: TGCGCCAGCAGCTTGGTCATTGGGGAGGGGTCTTTCTTT. The encoded protein is CASSLVIGEGSFF.

Here the CDR3 DNA reads TGTGCCAGCTCACCATTTGCGGGGGGAAACTACGAGCAGTACTTC. This translates into CASSPFAGGNYEQYF. V is TRBV18 and J is TRBJ2-7, with TRBD2 matching 8 bases. Germline V gene data show CDR1 as KGHSH and CDR2 as LQKENI. The J segment lost 3 bases and the V segment lost 2 bases, leaving 6 bases of the junction unmatched. This CDR3 has 15 amino acids. Complete variable domain (other parts from reference TRBV18 and TRBJ2-7): NAGVMQNPRHLVRRRGQEARLRCSPMKGHSHVYWYRQLPEEGLKFMVYLQKENIIDESGMPKERFSAEFPKEGPSILRIQQVVRGDSAAYFCASSPFAGGNYEQYFGPGTRLTVT.

The chain recombines TRBV30 with TRBJ1-2; 8 bases line up with TRBD1. Germline assignment: CDR1 GTSNPN and CDR2 SVGIG (reference sequence). CDR3 length: 13 residues. The ends lost 4 bases at V and 7 bases at J; junction bases unmatched: 8. CDR3 sequence (DNA): TGTGCCTGGACTCCCCCGGACAGGGCTGGCTACACCTTC. The encoded protein is CAWTPPDRAGYTF.

The V call is TRBV7-3, the J call TRBJ1-1; D might be TRBD1 (6 bases). V was pared by 0 bases and J by 6 bases, with 14 bases between. Germline lookup yields CDR1 SGHTA and CDR2 FQGTGA. The CDR3 totals 15 residues. CDR3 bases: TGTGCCAGCAGCTTAACGTTCAGGGGTAACGCTGAAGCTTTCTTT. Protein: CASSLTFRGNAEAFF.

The chain is built from TRBV7-2 and TRBJ2-5; 11 nucleotides line up with TRBD1. CDR1 and CDR2 from the germline V gene are SGHTA and FQGNSA. The length of the CDR3 is 18 residues. Trimming at V came to 1 base and at J to 0 bases, leaving 7 bases not matched to a gene. CDR3 sequence: CASSLGPGTGGYQETQYF. The CDR3 bases are TGTGCCAGCAGCTTAGGTCCGGGGACAGGGGGGTACCAAGAGACCCAGTACTTC.

The V gene is TRBV5-3, the J gene TRBJ1-2; D is unresolved. TRBV5-3 is known as an ORF, though its function is uncertain. The CDR3 is made up of 15 amino acids. V was cut by 4 bases and J by 2 bases, with 15 bases left in between. For the CDR3, the DNA is TGTGCCAGAAGCGAAGAGGGCAGAGTAAACTATGGCTACACCTTC. This translates into CARSEEGRVNYGYTF.

The rearrangement joins TRBV27 to TRBJ1-4; tentatively, D is TRBD1 (5 bases). Germline loops: CDR1 MNHEY, CDR2 SMNVEV (reference sequence). There are 14 residues in the CDR3. Between the trimmed V and J ends, which lost 6 bases and 10 bases, there was a span of 18 bases. CDR3 in amino acids: CASRPEQDLGKLFF. The CDR3, as DNA: TGTGCCAGCAGGCCGGAACAGGATCTCGGAAAACTGTTTTTT.

This clone has a handful of counts. The chain joins TRBV27 to TRBJ2-5; weak D call: TRBD1 (5 bases). V was shortened by 5 bases and J by 2 bases, with 15 bases between the two germline ends. The CDR3 covers 15 residues. Germline V gene sequence: CDR1 MNHEY, CDR2 SMNVEV (reference sequence). CDR3 region: CASSLFAQGQETQYF. DNA for the CDR3: TGTGCCAGCAGTCTGTTTGCGCAGGGTCAAGAGACCCAGTACTTC.

The DNA of the CDR3 is TGCGCCAGCAGCACCACAGAGAACACTGAAGCTTTCTTT. It yields the protein CASSTTENTEAFF. The J gene is TRBJ1-1, the V gene TRBV5-1; D remains ambiguous. Germline CDR1 reads SGHRS; CDR2 reads YFSETQ. The V end was cut by 4 bases, the J end by 1 base, with 8 bases between. CDR3 length equals 13 residues.

This clone was recorded once. The J gene is TRBJ1-1, the V gene TRBV28; 10 nucleotides align to TRBD1. J was trimmed by 11 bases and V by 1 base; bases with no gene match: 13. Per the germline V gene, CDR1 is MDHEN and CDR2 is SYDVKM. The CDR3 spans 16 residues. The CDR3 protein is CASSLYGSDRGRGAFF. DNA for the CDR3: TGTGCCAGCAGTTTATACGGTTCTGACAGGGGGCGAGGTGCTTTCTTT.

The J gene is TRBJ2-7, the V gene TRBV27, with D perhaps matching TRBD1 (6 bases). Germline assignment: CDR1 MNHEY and CDR2 SMNVEV (reference sequence). This CDR3 region has 15 residues. Between the trimmed V and J ends, which lost 5 bases and 5 bases, there was a span of 19 bases. CDR3 nucleotide sequence: TGTGCCAGCAGTCCCCGGAGGCAGGGGAGTAACGAGCAGTACTTC. It translates to CASSPRRQGSNEQYF.

The rearrangement uses TRBV9 and TRBJ2-1; D is perhaps TRBD2 (5 bases). Germline V gene lookup returns CDR1 SGDLS and CDR2 YYNGEE. The CDR3 has 18 residues. V lost 0 bases, J lost 4 bases, and 20 bases lay in between. The CDR3 reads CASSVGSVASPPYNEQFF. In DNA, the CDR3 is TGTGCCAGCAGCGTAGGGAGTGTGGCTAGCCCCCCATACAATGAGCAGTTCTTC.

This clone was picked up one time. This chain links TRBV6-1 with TRBJ1-2; 7 bases fit TRBD1. The germline V gene has CDR1 MNHNS and CDR2 SASEGT. J was trimmed by 3 bases and V by 5 bases; bases with no gene match: 12. The CDR3 loop spans 16 amino acids. The CDR3 DNA follows: TGTGCCAGCAGTAAAGTCTCCCAAGGGGGCGACTATGGCTACACCTTC. It yields the protein CASSKVSQGGDYGYTF.

V and J are TRBV7-2 and TRBJ2-3; D ambiguous. The CDR3 spans 14 residues. Germline assignment: CDR1 SGHTA and CDR2 FQGNSA. The ends were cut back, 6 bases at V and 6 bases at J, with 16 bases in the middle. CDR3 in amino acids: CASRRSTYVDTQYF. The CDR3 DNA is TGTGCCAGCAGGCGAAGTACTTATGTGGATACGCAGTATTTT.

The rearrangement joins TRBV9 to TRBJ1-3; D might be TRBD1 (5 bases). Trimming stripped 2 bases from V and 8 bases from J, with 20 bases between. CDR3 length: 16 residues. In germline, CDR1 is SGDLS, CDR2 YYNGEE. CDR3 amino acids: CASSVSPQGPGDTIYF. The CDR3 DNA sequence: TGTGCCAGCAGCGTTTCCCCCCAAGGCCCGGGGGACACCATATATTTT.

This clone was seen a single time. V and J are TRBV28 and TRBJ2-1; 7 bases agree with TRBD1. CDR3 length: 14 residues. CDR1 is MDHEN and CDR2 is SYDVKM in the germline V gene. J gave up 3 bases and V 8 bases, and 7 bases lay outside the gene matches. This CDR3 is CASLTGQNYNEQFF. As DNA, the CDR3 is TGTGCCAGCCTGACGGGACAGAACTACAATGAGCAGTTCTTC.

V is TRBV7-8 and J is TRBJ1-5; TRBD1 is a possible D gene (5 bases). Germline V gene lookup returns CDR1 SGHVS and CDR2 FQNEAQ. The CDR3 loop spans 18 amino acids. Trimming left V 8 bases short and J 0 bases short, with 23 bases between. The CDR3 DNA reads TGTGCCAGCGCAGAACCCCCGGGGGACCTCTATAGCAATCAGCCCCAGCATTTT. Its protein product is CASAEPPGDLYSNQPQHF.